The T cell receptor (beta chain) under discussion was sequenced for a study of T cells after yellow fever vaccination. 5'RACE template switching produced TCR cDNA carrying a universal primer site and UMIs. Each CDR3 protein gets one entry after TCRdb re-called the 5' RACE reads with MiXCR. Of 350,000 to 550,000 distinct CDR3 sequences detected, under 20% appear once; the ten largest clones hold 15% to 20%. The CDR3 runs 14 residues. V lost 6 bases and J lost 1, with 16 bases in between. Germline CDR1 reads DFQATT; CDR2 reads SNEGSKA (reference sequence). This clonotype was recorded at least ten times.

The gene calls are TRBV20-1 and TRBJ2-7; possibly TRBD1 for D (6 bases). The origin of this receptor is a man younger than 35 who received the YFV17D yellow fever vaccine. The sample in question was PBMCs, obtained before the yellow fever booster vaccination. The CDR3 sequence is CSANRAGSSYEQYV. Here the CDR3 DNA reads TGCAGTGCAAACAGGGCCGGTTCATCCTACGAGCAGTACGTC.